The entry below describes one T cell receptor (beta chain). Trimming cost V 0 bases and J 10 bases, with 10 bases left between them. Germline lookup yields CDR1 MGHRA and CDR2 YSYEKL. The CDR3 is 13 residues long. This record belongs to a study of T cell changes during pregnancy in multiple sclerosis. The data were produced by immunoSEQ multiplex PCR, yet TCRdb's version contains in-frame clones alone and is incomplete. The profile shows about 61,000 clones, around 90% of them singletons. The TCR comes from a female donor in good health, enrolled as a control in a pregnancy study. The chain is built from TRBV4-1 and TRBJ2-1, with a possible D match to TRBD1 (5 bases). Source: peripheral blood, taken in the first trimester of pregnancy. CDR3 in amino acids: CASSQDWGQEQFF. As DNA, the CDR3 is TGCGCCAGCAGCCAAGATTGGGGCCAGGAGCAGTTCTTC.